These 31 T cell receptor beta chains came from one sample sequenced in a study of T-cell memory formation after mild COVID-19. TCRdb fed the 5' RACE reads into MiXCR, producing one record per CDR3 protein. The sample has around 200,000 distinct CDR3 sequences; 16% are singletons. Material for sequencing was PBMCs or a T cell subset sorted from them (not recorded which). The receptors were gathered from an adult woman who had mild COVID-19 (a few samples of this study predate the infection). Cell type and time point are not known.

Remarks on this clonotype: One junction end does not reproduce the germline sequence, and a read error may be involved. The V and J genes are TRBV6-6 and TRBJ2-3; TRBD1 matches at 12 bases. This CDR3 is 16 amino acids long. CDR1 is MNHNY and CDR2 is SVGAGI in the germline V gene (reference sequence). The CDR3 reads CARSYPRDRGRLTQYF. CDR3 bases: TGTGCCAGAAGTTACCCCCGGGACAGGGGGCGTCTTACGCAGTATTTT.

The CDR3 sequence: CASSRQIASHTYEQYF. The CDR3 nucleotides read TGTGCCAGCAGCCGGCAGATAGCGTCCCATACCTACGAGCAGTACTTC. V usage is TRBV3-1 and J usage is TRBJ2-7; tentatively, D is TRBD2 (5 bases). Looked up from germline, CDR1 is LGHDT and CDR2 is YNNKEL (reference sequence). Between the trimmed V and J ends, which lost 4 bases and 2 bases, there was a span of 18 bases. This CDR3 region has 16 residues.

The genes are TRBV18 and TRBJ2-1, with TRBD2 as a possible D gene (5 bases). CDR3 length: 12 residues. Germline CDR1 KGHSH, CDR2 LQKENI. Trimming cost V 8 bases and J 0 bases, with 5 bases left between them. For the CDR3, the DNA is TGTGCCAGCGGGAGCTCCTACAATGAGCAGTTCTTC. Residues: CASGSSYNEQFF.

V usage is TRBV9 and J usage is TRBJ1-4; TRBD1 might be the D (6 bases). Trimming took off 2 bases at V and 8 bases at J, with 13 bases between the two ends. Germline V gene sequence: CDR1 SGDLS, CDR2 YYNGEE. This CDR3 spans 14 amino acids. Here the CDR3 DNA reads TGTGCCAGCAGCGTGGGACATTTTGAAGAAAAACTGTTTTTT. Protein: CASSVGHFEEKLFF. Variable domain in full (rest from reference TRBV9 and TRBJ1-4): DSGVTQTPKHLITATGQRVTLRCSPRSGDLSVYWYQQSLDQGLQFLIQYYNGEERAKGNILERFSAQQFPDLHSELNLSSLELGDSALYFCASSVGHFEEKLFFGSGTQLSVL.

V gene TRBV6-5 combines with J gene TRBJ2-3; 9 nucleotides match TRBD1. CDR1 MNHEY and CDR2 SVGAGI come from the germline V gene. V dropped 2 bases and J dropped 4; count of bases not matched to a gene: 4. There are 15 residues in the CDR3. As DNA, the CDR3 is TGTGCCAGCAGTTACGAGGGACAGGGCTCAGATACGCAGTATTTT. Its translation: CASSYEGQGSDTQYF.

This clonotype was found a few times. This chain connects TRBV20-1 to TRBJ2-2, with 7 bases aligning to TRBD1. This CDR3 is built from 14 residues. The V gene end was trimmed by 5 bases and the J gene end by 1 base; junction bases not matched to a gene: 4. Germline assignment: CDR1 DFQATT and CDR2 SNEGSKA (reference sequence). In nucleotides, the CDR3 is TGCAGTGCTCCGGGACAGATGAACACCGGGGAGCTGTTTTTT. Translation gives CSAPGQMNTGELFF.

The chain joins TRBV12-3 or TRBV12-4 to TRBJ1-1, with 8 bases identical to TRBD1. V was clipped by 5 bases and J by 7 bases; unmatched bases: 12. The CDR3 contains 15 residues. DNA for the CDR3: TGTGCCAGCAGTCCGGGACAGGTGAGGACCATTGAAGCTTTCTTT. Residues: CASSPGQVRTIEAFF.

This clonotype has only a few counts. V usage is TRBV5-1 and J usage is TRBJ2-7; possibly TRBD1 or TRBD2 for D (5 bases each). The V gene's germline CDR1 is SGHRS and CDR2 YFSETQ. Trimming removed 0 bases from V and 3 bases from J, with 13 bases in between. The CDR3 runs to 15 residues. CDR3 in DNA: TGCGCCAGCAGCTTGGGGGGGACGTACGACTACGAGCAGTACTTC. Protein sequence: CASSLGGTYDYEQYF. Using reference TRBV5-1 and TRBJ2-7 for the parts outside the CDR3, the full variable domain is KAGVTQTPRYLIKTRGQQVTLSCSPISGHRSVSWYQQTPGQGLQFLFEYFSETQRNKGNFPGRFSGRQFSNSRSEMNVSTLELGDSALYLCASSLGGTYDYEQYFGPGTRLTVT.

The V call is TRBV6-5, the J call TRBJ1-5; D is perhaps TRBD1 (6 bases). V was clipped by 11 bases and J by 4 bases, with 12 bases between them. The CDR3 sequence is 12 residues long. CDR1 MNHEY and CDR2 SVGAGI come from the germline V gene. CDR3 protein: CASSGVNQPQHF. The CDR3 DNA reads TGTGCCTCTTCAGGGGTAAATCAGCCCCAGCATTTT.

This clonotype has only a few counts. J is TRBJ2-1 and V is TRBV7-9; D may correspond to TRBD1 or TRBD2 (5 bases each). V lost 4 bases and J 6 bases, leaving 16 bases between the germline ends. This CDR3 contains 15 residues. Germline lookup yields CDR1 SEHNR and CDR2 FQNEAQ (reference sequence). CDR3 sequence: CASSSFGRDGNEQFF. In DNA form, the CDR3 reads TGTGCCAGCAGCTCCTTCGGCCGGGACGGCAATGAGCAGTTCTTC.

This sequence joins TRBV10-3 and TRBJ2-7; D possibly corresponds to TRBD2 (5 bases). The germline V gene encodes CDR1 ENHRY and CDR2 SYGVKD. This CDR3 region has 13 residues. V shed 11 bases and J shed 3 bases, with 17 bases lying between them. DNA of the CDR3: TGTGCCGTTTCGGCCCCGGGGAACTACGAGCAGTACTTC. Amino acids: CAVSAPGNYEQYF.

Of note for this clonotype: Mismatch with germline at one junction end may stem from a read error. This chain uses TRBV3-1 with TRBJ2-5; D is undetermined. There are 13 residues in the CDR3. The V gene's germline CDR1 is LGHDT and CDR2 YNNKEL (reference sequence). The chain's CDR3 is CASRQDPKQTQYF. The CDR3 region has the DNA TGTGCCAGCAGACAAGATCCCAAGCAGACCCAGTACTTC.

At least ten counts were recorded for this clonotype. This chain joins TRBV12-3 or TRBV12-4 and TRBJ2-1; possible D gene TRBD1, 6 bases. V was clipped by 5 bases and J by 0 bases, with 11 bases between them. The CDR3 consists of 15 residues. CDR3 amino acids: CASSGTGSSYNEQFF. CDR3 coding DNA: TGTGCCAGCAGTGGCACAGGGAGCTCCTACAATGAGCAGTTCTTC.

V usage is TRBV28 and J usage is TRBJ1-6, with D unclear. The CDR3 covers 14 residues. The germline CDR1 and CDR2 sequences are MDHEN and SYDVKM. V dropped 7 bases and J dropped 5 bases, with 12 bases sitting between them. CDR3 DNA: TGTGCCAGCACCGTACAGTCTAATAATTCACCCCTCCACTTT. Translated, it gives CASTVQSNNSPLHF.

The V gene is TRBV14, the J gene TRBJ2-7, with 7 bases lining up with TRBD1. The CDR3 spans 14 residues. Germline CDR1 SGHDN, CDR2 FVKESK. With V trimmed by 4 bases and J by 3 bases, 6 bases remained unmatched. The CDR3 spells CASSPRDSHYEQYF. Written as DNA, the CDR3 is TGTGCCAGCAGCCCCCGGGACAGTCACTACGAGCAGTACTTC. The full variable domain, its missing parts supplied by reference TRBV14 and TRBJ2-7, is EAGVTQFPSHSVIEKGQTVTLRCDPISGHDNLYWYRRVMGKEIKFLLHFVKESKQDESGMPNNRFLAERTGGTYSTLKVQPAELEDSGVYFCASSPRDSHYEQYFGPGTRLTVT.

This clonotype was recorded only once. V is TRBV5-5 and J is TRBJ2-1, with D perhaps matching TRBD2 (6 bases). From germline, CDR1 is SGHKS and CDR2 YYEKEE (reference sequence). The CDR3 loop spans 16 amino acids. Between the trimmed V and J ends, which lost 4 bases and 7 bases, there was a span of 21 bases. The CDR3 loop reads CASSLGGGELKNEQFF. The DNA of the CDR3 is TGTGCCAGCAGCCTGGGAGGTGGGGAGTTAAAAAATGAGCAGTTCTTC.

V gene TRBV7-3 combines with J gene TRBJ2-3, with 11 bases that match TRBD1. This CDR3 contains 12 residues. V lost 5 bases to trimming and J lost 14 bases; unmatched junction nucleotides: 6. Germline V gives CDR1 SGHTA, CDR2 FQGTGA. CDR3 nucleotide sequence: TGTGCCAGCAGCCTCGGACAGGGGGCGTGGTATTTT. This sequence encodes CASSLGQGAWYF. Combining the CDR3 with reference TRBV7-3 and TRBJ2-3 gives the whole variable domain GAGVSQTPSNKVTEKGKYVELRCDPISGHTALYWYRQSLGQGPEFLIYFQGTGAADDSGLPNDRFFAVRPEGSVSTLKIQRTERGDSAVYLCASSLGQGAWYFGPGTRLTVL.

This chain links TRBV7-9 with TRBJ1-3; 10 bases are shared with TRBD1. Germline lookup yields CDR1 SEHNR and CDR2 FQNEAQ (reference sequence). V lost 6 bases and J lost 1; bases outside the gene matches: 6. This CDR3 region has 16 residues. The CDR3 region has the DNA TGTGCCAGCAGGCCCGGGACAGGGGCATCTGGAAACACCATATATTTT. It specifies CASRPGTGASGNTIYF.

J is TRBJ2-1 and V is TRBV5-1; D not resolved. The V and J ends lost 0 bases and 5 bases respectively, with 6 bases between them. The CDR3 covers 13 residues. The germline gives CDR1 SGHRS, CDR2 YFSETQ. The CDR3 region has the DNA TGCGCCAGCAGCTTGGTACAGCACAATGAGCAGTTCTTC. Residues: CASSLVQHNEQFF.

This clonotype was seen a few times. The CDR3 region is CSALNPGTGDGYTF. CDR3 bases: TGCAGTGCTCTTAACCCCGGGACAGGGGATGGCTACACCTTC. V is TRBV20-1 and J is TRBJ1-2, with 10 bases aligning to TRBD1. Germline CDR1 and CDR2: DFQATT and SNEGSKA (reference sequence). V lost 5 bases and J lost 6; bases outside the gene matches: 9. CDR3 length equals 14 residues.

This clonotype has only a few counts. J is TRBJ2-3 and V is TRBV12-3 or TRBV12-4; tentative D call: TRBD1 (8 bases). There are 15 residues in the CDR3. V lost 3 bases and J lost 4, with 14 bases in between. The CDR3 DNA reads TGTGCCAGCAGTTTCAGACAGGGGAGGGCAGATACGCAGTATTTT. Protein sequence: CASSFRQGRADTQYF.

The chain couples TRBV5-8 to TRBJ1-2; D ambiguous. V was shortened by 5 bases and J by 8 bases, with 16 bases between the two germline ends. The CDR3 totals 13 residues. The germline V gene encodes CDR1 SGHTS and CDR2 YDEGEE. CDR3 bases: TGTGCCAGCAGTCCAGCCAACCAACGGGGCTACACCTTC. Protein: CASSPANQRGYTF.

This clonotype was detected only a few times. V is TRBV5-5 and J is TRBJ1-1; a weak D match, TRBD1 (6 bases). Germline CDR1 is SGHKS and CDR2 is YYEKEE (reference sequence). V lost 4 bases, J lost 4 bases, and 11 bases lay in between. CDR3 length equals 13 residues. CDR3: CASSPWTATEAFF. The CDR3 coding sequence is TGTGCCAGCAGCCCGTGGACAGCCACTGAAGCTTTCTTT.

This clonotype was observed a few times. The chain employs TRBV6-4 and TRBJ2-2; D uncertain. The CDR3 covers 13 residues. The germline V gene has CDR1 MRHNA and CDR2 SNTAGT. V lost 2 bases and J lost 6, with 7 bases in between. The CDR3 bases are TGTGCCAGCAGTGACGGTTTCCCCGGGGAGCTGTTTTTT. Amino acid sequence: CASSDGFPGELFF.

This clonotype has only a few counts. This rearrangement joins TRBV12-3 or TRBV12-4 to TRBJ2-7; 11 nucleotides align to TRBD2. The V gene end was trimmed by 8 bases and the J gene end by 9 bases; junction bases not matched to a gene: 12. CDR3 length: 14 residues. The CDR3 here is CASCKTSGTTGQYF. DNA of the CDR3: TGTGCCAGCTGCAAGACTAGCGGGACCACCGGGCAGTACTTC.

This chain uses TRBV9 with TRBJ1-6, with 8 bases matching TRBD1. CDR3 size: 15 residues. Germline CDR1 and CDR2: SGDLS and YYNGEE. V was pared by 3 bases and J by 6 bases, with 5 bases of the junction left unmatched. The CDR3 loop is CASSALDRANSPLHF. CDR3 coding DNA: TGTGCCAGCAGCGCCTTGGACAGGGCTAATTCACCCCTCCACTTT.

The CDR3 loop reads CASSSRRIASYEQYF. The DNA for the CDR3 is TGTGCCAGCAGCTCCCGACGTATCGCCTCCTACGAGCAGTACTTC. The V and J genes are TRBV7-2 and TRBJ2-7; D not resolved. Germline lookup yields CDR1 SGHTA and CDR2 FQGNSA. Trimming took off 4 bases at V and 0 bases at J, with 13 bases between the two ends. This CDR3 is 15 amino acids long.

This clonotype occurred a few times. This chain uses TRBV7-9 with TRBJ2-7; a possible D gene is TRBD2 (5 bases). Trimming removed 1 base from V and 3 bases from J, with 10 bases in between. Germline CDR1 reads SEHNR; CDR2 reads FQNEAQ (reference sequence). There are 14 residues in the CDR3. The CDR3 here is CASSLDGGYYEQYF. CDR3 in DNA: TGTGCCAGCAGCTTAGACGGAGGCTACTACGAGCAGTACTTC.

This clonotype occurred a few times. This chain uses TRBV2 with TRBJ2-7, with D possibly matching TRBD2 (6 bases). Germline loops: CDR1 SNHLY, CDR2 FYNNEI. The ends were cut back, 7 bases at V and 0 bases at J, with 13 bases in the middle. The CDR3 sequence is 14 residues long. The CDR3 DNA is TGTGCCAGCAAGGCGGCGGGGAGCTCCTACGAGCAGTACTTC. Translated, it gives CASKAAGSSYEQYF.

The CDR3 region is CASSPPTPNEQFF. In nucleotides, the CDR3 is TGCGCCAGCAGCCCCCCAACTCCAAATGAGCAGTTCTTC. The genes are TRBV5-1 and TRBJ2-1, with no clear D. The ends were cut back, 4 bases at V and 7 bases at J, with 12 bases in the middle. Germline V CDR1 and CDR2: SGHRS, YFSETQ. CDR3 length: 13 amino acids.

The table lists this clonotype with many counts. V is TRBV5-6 and J is TRBJ2-7, with unresolved D. V lost 1 base and J 6 bases, leaving 8 bases between the germline ends. The CDR3 consists of 12 residues. CDR1 is SGHDT, CDR2 YYEEEE, per germline. The CDR3 here is CASSLYVSEQYF. The CDR3 DNA reads as TGTGCCAGCAGCTTGTATGTGAGCGAGCAGTACTTC. Together with reference TRBV5-6 and TRBJ2-7, the CDR3 gives the full variable domain: DAGVTQSPTHLIKTRGQQVTLRCSPKSGHDTVSWYQQALGQGPQFIFQYYEEEERQRGNFPDRFSGHQFPNYSSELNVNALLLGDSALYLCASSLYVSEQYFGPGTRLTVT.